These 20 T cell receptor beta chains came from one sample sequenced in a study of cytomegalovirus exposure and HLA in healthy donors (dated by TCRdb to the late 2010s). The protocol used for the library was the immunoSEQ multiplex PCR assay. A mixture of 60 forward primers for TCR Vbeta segments and 13 reverse primers for TCR Jbeta segments was used in the multiplex PCR. TCRdb's version of the immuneACCESS table is confined to in-frame rearrangements and falls short of the full clone set. An unresolved V gene accounts for under half of the shortfall where checked; the remainder is of unknown origin. Counted in this sample were more than 150,000 clones; 70% to 85% of them appeared once. The ten largest make up 1.2% of the sample. Sequencing was carried out using PBMCs. Receptors were obtained from a girl aged 2-10 years in good health and CMV-seropositive.

This chain links TRBV6-5 with TRBJ1-2; possible D gene TRBD1, 6 bases. The germline V gene encodes CDR1 MNHEY and CDR2 SVGAGI. V was cut by 5 bases and J by 4 bases, with 11 bases left in between. The CDR3 covers 13 residues. CDR3 DNA sequence: TGTGCCAGCAGTAATACAGGGTTCTATGGCTACACCTTC. Its translation is CASSNTGFYGYTF.

The gene calls are TRBV6-1 and TRBJ2-7; D might be TRBD2 (6 bases). Trimming took off 3 bases at V and 6 bases at J, with 12 bases between the two ends. CDR1 is MNHNS and CDR2 is SASEGT in the germline V gene. There are 13 residues in the CDR3. The CDR3: CASSEGGLSEQYF. CDR3 coding DNA: TGTGCCAGCAGTGAGGGGGGACTCAGCGAGCAGTACTTC.

The V and J genes are TRBV18 and TRBJ1-4; tentative D call: TRBD1 (6 bases). CDR1 KGHSH and CDR2 LQKENI come from the germline V gene. The CDR3 is made up of 14 amino acids. Between the trimmed V and J ends, which lost 3 bases and 4 bases, there was a span of 9 bases. CDR3 sequence (DNA): TGTGCCAGCTCACCCCGGACAGTTAATGAAAAACTGTTTTTT. Translating gives CASSPRTVNEKLFF.

V gene TRBV14 combines with J gene TRBJ1-2; D perhaps matches TRBD1 (6 bases). Germline CDR1 and CDR2: SGHDN and FVKESK. The CDR3 covers 14 residues. Trimming pared 4 bases from V and 8 bases from J, leaving 17 bases between. CDR3 protein: CASSPGQGYGGYTF. CDR3 sequence (DNA): TGTGCCAGCAGCCCGGGGCAGGGGTATGGAGGCTACACCTTC.

This clone was detected once. V is TRBV10-3 and J is TRBJ2-7, with TRBD2 identical over 15 bases. Germline V lookup: CDR1 ENHRY, CDR2 SYGVKD. The J segment lost 4 bases and the V segment lost 4 bases, leaving 8 bases of the junction unmatched. This CDR3 has 17 residues. In nucleotides, the CDR3 is TGTGCCATCAGTGCCGGACTAGCGGGAGGGCGTGGGTACGAGCAGTACTTC. This translates into CAISAGLAGGRGYEQYF.

V usage is TRBV15 and J usage is TRBJ2-7, with 7 bases fitting TRBD2. CDR1 and CDR2 (germline): LNHNV, YYDKDF (reference sequence). This CDR3 is 16 amino acids long. V dropped 0 bases and J dropped 5; count of bases not matched to a gene: 10. The CDR3 loop is CATSRERRAGVHEQYF. As DNA, the CDR3 is TGTGCCACCAGCAGAGAACGTAGGGCGGGAGTCCACGAGCAGTACTTC. The complete variable domain, with remaining parts taken from reference TRBV15 and TRBJ2-7, reads DAMVIQNPRYQVTQFGKPVTLSCSQTLNHNVMYWYQQKSSQAPKLLFHYYDKDFNNEADTPDNFQSRRPNTSFCFLDIRSPGLGDTAMYLCATSRERRAGVHEQYFGPGTRLTVT.

The gene calls are TRBV11-3 and TRBJ2-1; 11 bases fit TRBD2. V was clipped by 4 bases and J by 0 bases; unmatched bases: 8. The CDR3 extends over 18 amino acids. Germline CDR1 is SGHNT and CDR2 is YENEEA. CDR3 nucleotide sequence: TGTGCCAGCAGCTCCGGCACTAGCGGGGGTAGCTCCTACAATGAGCAGTTCTTC. It yields the protein CASSSGTSGGSSYNEQFF. Drawing the rest from reference TRBV11-3 and TRBJ2-1, the complete variable domain is EAGVVQSPRYKIIEKKQPVAFWCNPISGHNTLYWYLQNLGQGPELLIRYENEEAVDDSQLPKDRFSAERLKGVDSTLKIQPAELGDSAVYLCASSSGTSGGSSYNEQFFGPGTRLTVL.

This clone was seen once. V is TRBV2 and J is TRBJ2-7, with 11 bases fitting TRBD2. This CDR3 region has 16 residues. Germline assignment: CDR1 SNHLY and CDR2 FYNNEI. The V gene end was trimmed by 7 bases and the J gene end by 0 bases; junction bases not matched to a gene: 8. DNA of the CDR3: TGTGCCAGCATACCGACTAGCGGGGCTGCCTCCTACGAGCAGTACTTC. Its translation: CASIPTSGAASYEQYF.

The chain has TRBV9 and TRBJ1-2; TRBD1 matches at 7 bases. This CDR3 contains 14 residues. Germline V gives CDR1 SGDLS, CDR2 YYNGEE. J was trimmed by 5 bases and V by 2 bases; bases with no gene match: 6. The CDR3 nucleotides are TGTGCCAGCAGCGTGGGACAGACACCTTATGGCTACACCTTC. Translating gives CASSVGQTPYGYTF. The full variable domain, its missing parts supplied by reference TRBV9 and TRBJ1-2, is DSGVTQTPKHLITATGQRVTLRCSPRSGDLSVYWYQQSLDQGLQFLIQYYNGEERAKGNILERFSAQQFPDLHSELNLSSLELGDSALYFCASSVGQTPYGYTFGSGTRLTVV.

The gene calls are TRBV15 and TRBJ1-5; weak D call: TRBD1 (6 bases). Deletions cut 9 bases from V and 4 bases from J, with 10 bases between. This CDR3 contains 12 residues. Germline V gene data show CDR1 as LNHNV and CDR2 as YYDKDF (reference sequence). The CDR3 DNA reads TGTGCCACAGGAAGGGGGAATCAGCCCCAGCATTTT. This sequence encodes CATGRGNQPQHF.

The chain is built from TRBV28 and TRBJ2-5, with 7 nucleotides matching TRBD1. This CDR3 is built from 16 residues. CDR1 and CDR2 from the germline V gene are MDHEN and SYDVKM. After removal of 7 bases from V and 5 bases from J, the junction contained 16 bases not matched to a gene. The DNA for the CDR3 is TGTGCCAGCACGCAGCTAGTGGACAGGCCCCAGGAGACCCAGTACTTC. Translated, it gives CASTQLVDRPQETQYF.

This chain joins TRBV25-1 and TRBJ1-3; 7 bases fit TRBD1. With 5 bases clipped from V and 0 bases from J, the junction kept 4 bases outside the gene matches. This CDR3 contains 15 residues. The germline V gene encodes CDR1 MGHDK and CDR2 SYGVNS. CDR3 in amino acids: CASSKGTDSGNTIYF. The CDR3 bases are TGTGCCAGCAGTAAAGGGACAGACTCTGGAAACACCATATATTTT.

This clone appeared a few times. This chain uses TRBV2 with TRBJ2-7; TRBD2 matches 11 bases. After removal of 6 bases from V and 6 bases from J, the junction contained 1 base not matched to a gene. The CDR3 spans 12 residues. The germline V gene encodes CDR1 SNHLY and CDR2 FYNNEI. The CDR3 DNA reads TGTGCCAGCAGGGGGACTAGCGGCGAGCAGTACTTC. Protein sequence: CASRGTSGEQYF.

Points on this clone: A junction boundary mismatches the germline segment, possibly from a read error. This chain uses TRBV19 with TRBJ2-7, with D perhaps matching TRBD1 (6 bases). Per the germline V gene, CDR1 is LNHDA and CDR2 is SQIVND (reference sequence). The CDR3 contains 14 residues. As DNA, the CDR3 is TGTGCCAGTAGACCTCGGGACAACACCTACGAACAGTACTTC. Amino acids: CASRPRDNTYEQYF.

This clone was observed a single time. This chain links TRBV28 with TRBJ2-7, with a possible D match to TRBD2 (6 bases). CDR3 size: 15 residues. The V gene lost 1 base and the J gene lost 7 bases, with 17 bases spanning the gap. Per the germline V gene, CDR1 is MDHEN and CDR2 is SYDVKM. Here the CDR3 DNA reads TGTGCCAGCAGTTTATTTACGGAGGGAGGATCAGAGCAGTACTTC. This translates into CASSLFTEGGSEQYF. Full variable domain (rest looked up from reference TRBV28 and TRBJ2-7): DVKVTQSSRYLVKRTGEKVFLECVQDMDHENMFWYRQDPGLGLRLIYFSYDVKMKEKGDIPEGYSVSREKKERFSLILESASTNQTSMYLCASSLFTEGGSEQYFGPGTRLTVT.

This clone turned up a few times. The chain links TRBV25-1 to TRBJ2-1; 12 nucleotides match TRBD2. The trim removed 6 bases at V and 0 bases at J, leaving 9 bases unmatched. This CDR3 is 18 amino acids long. Germline values: CDR1 MGHDK, CDR2 SYGVNS. CDR3 sequence reads: CASSRTPSGRVSYNEQFF. Here the CDR3 DNA reads TGTGCCAGCAGCCGCACCCCTAGCGGGAGGGTCTCCTACAATGAGCAGTTCTTC. The full variable domain, with the rest looked up from reference TRBV25-1 and TRBJ2-1, is EADIYQTPRYLVIGTGKKITLECSQTMGHDKMYWYQQDPGMELHLIHYSYGVNSTEKGDLSSESTVSRIRTEHFPLTLESARPSHTSQYLCASSRTPSGRVSYNEQFFGPGTRLTVL.

The chain carries TRBV6-5 and TRBJ2-2; TRBD1 matches at 7 bases. This CDR3 is built from 13 residues. Trimming took 6 bases from V and 5 from J; bases not matched to a gene: 3. Germline CDR1 is MNHEY and CDR2 is SVGAGI. This chain's CDR3 is CASSQQGTGELFF. The CDR3 nucleotides read TGTGCCAGCAGCCAACAGGGGACCGGGGAGCTGTTTTTT.

There are a few counts of this clone. The chain carries TRBV10-1 and TRBJ1-1; a weak D match, TRBD1 (6 bases). Germline V gene sequence: CDR1 WNHNN, CDR2 SYGVQD (reference sequence). The CDR3 has 13 residues. The V end lost 7 bases, the J end lost 2 bases, and 11 bases lay between the germline ends. For the CDR3, the DNA is TGCGCCAGCAAGGGGACATTTAACACTGAAGCTTTCTTT. This encodes CASKGTFNTEAFF.

This sequence joins TRBV6-1 and TRBJ1-2; 9 positions match TRBD1. This CDR3 contains 16 residues. Unmatched junction bases numbered 10, after V lost 4 bases and J lost 4 bases. Germline lookup yields CDR1 MNHNS and CDR2 SASEGT. The CDR3 protein is CASSGLGQGQFYGYTF. The CDR3 bases are TGTGCCAGCAGTGGCCTGGGACAGGGACAATTCTATGGCTACACCTTC.

This clone was seen only a few times. This sequence joins TRBV6-5 and TRBJ1-5, with D possibly TRBD1 on 6 matching bases. The CDR3 sequence is 16 residues long. V lost 0 bases and J lost 5, with 14 bases in between. Germline CDR1 is MNHEY and CDR2 is SVGAGI. CDR3 bases: TGTGCCAGCAGTTACTCGATCGCGGACAGCGATCAGCCCCAGCATTTT. Translated, it gives CASSYSIADSDQPQHF.